These 10 T cell receptor beta chains were sequenced from one sample in a study of shared clonotypes between healthy human individuals. Sequenced by immunoSEQ multiplex PCR; TCRdb stores in-frame clones only, minus some. The table includes approximately 1.5 million clones, around 98% detected once. The sequenced sample consisted of naive CD4+ T cells sorted from blood. The subset was: CD45RA+ positively selected. The origin of the receptors is a man aged 25-45 years in good health.

This sequence joins TRBV18 and TRBJ1-5, with TRBD1 matching 12 bases. CDR1 and CDR2 from the germline V gene are KGHSH and LQKENI. The CDR3 length is 18 residues. V lost 3 bases and J lost 1; bases outside the gene matches: 7. DNA for the CDR3: TGTGCCAGCTCACCGTCGGGACAGGGGGCGCGAAGCAATCAGCCCCAGCATTTT. Translating it yields CASSPSGQGARSNQPQHF.

The genes are TRBV29-1 and TRBJ2-2; TRBD1 agrees at 8 bases. Germline assignment: CDR1 SQVTM and CDR2 ANQGSEA. The CDR3 runs 14 residues. Unmatched junction bases numbered 6, after V lost 5 bases and J lost 4 bases. CDR3 coding DNA: TGCAGCGTTAACCTCAGGGGGCGCACCGGGGAGCTGTTTTTT. Its translation: CSVNLRGRTGELFF.

The rearrangement joins TRBV12-1 to TRBJ2-1; whether TRBD2, the table's D call, matches the DNA was not checked. TRBV12-1 has pseudogene status. The CDR3 sequence is 12 residues long. In DNA form, the CDR3 reads TGTGCCAGCAGCGGCCACGCTAGTCGGCAGTTCTTC. As protein: CASSGHASRQFF.

The chain is built from TRBV10-3 and TRBJ2-1; possible D gene TRBD2, 6 bases. Germline V lookup: CDR1 ENHRY, CDR2 SYGVKD. Trimming pared 0 bases from V and 5 bases from J, leaving 11 bases between. The CDR3 has 15 amino acids. CDR3 sequence: CAISESTAGNNEQFF. As DNA, the CDR3 is TGTGCCATCAGTGAGTCGACGGCGGGAAACAATGAGCAGTTCTTC.

The V call is TRBV27, the J call TRBJ1-2; D is possibly TRBD1 (5 bases). Trimming removed 6 bases at V and 0 bases at J, with 17 bases between. The CDR3 has 16 amino acids. The germline V gene has CDR1 MNHEY and CDR2 SMNVEV (reference sequence). The CDR3 DNA follows: TGTGCCAGCAGCCTAGGCGGGGCGAACCCTAACTATGGCTACACCTTC. Protein product: CASSLGGANPNYGYTF.

The chain carries TRBV7-6 and TRBJ1-5; a possible D gene is TRBD1 (6 bases). The germline V and J ends were trimmed by 3 bases and 3 bases, with 21 bases remaining between them. The CDR3 spans 18 residues. Per germline, CDR1 SGHVS and CDR2 FNYEAQ. The CDR3 spells CASSLRVKGRGDNQPQHF. The CDR3 nucleotides read TGTGCCAGCAGCTTGAGGGTCAAGGGCAGGGGAGACAATCAGCCCCAGCATTTT.

The chain joins TRBV14 to TRBJ2-1, with TRBD1 identical over 9 bases. J lost 5 bases, V lost 2 bases, and 10 bases had no gene match. The CDR3 covers 17 residues. Germline loops: CDR1 SGHDN, CDR2 FVKESK. The CDR3 is CASSQPMTGGPDNEQFF. CDR3 sequence (DNA): TGTGCCAGCAGCCAACCAATGACAGGGGGACCCGACAATGAGCAGTTCTTC.

The CDR3 loop reads CASSYGGTDTQYF. The CDR3 nucleotides are TGTGCCAGCAGCTATGGGGGTACAGATACGCAGTATTTT. The J gene is TRBJ2-3, the V gene TRBV9; D may match TRBD1 or TRBD2 (5 bases each). The CDR3 loop spans 13 amino acids. V lost 4 bases, J lost 3 bases, and 9 bases lay in between. CDR1 is SGDLS and CDR2 is YYNGEE in the germline V gene.

This clone appeared once. V is TRBV5-4 and J is TRBJ1-3; D possibly corresponds to TRBD1 (5 bases). Trimming stripped 5 bases from V and 0 bases from J, with 12 bases between. CDR1 is SGHNT, CDR2 YYREEE, per germline (reference sequence). There are 15 residues in the CDR3. This chain's CDR3 is CASRQDRYSGNTIYF. The CDR3 bases are TGTGCCAGCAGACAGGACCGTTACTCTGGAAACACCATATATTTT.

V usage is TRBV2 and J usage is TRBJ2-7; D gene unclear. CDR3 length: 14 amino acids. V shed 4 bases and J shed 1 base, with 11 bases lying between them. Germline V CDR1 and CDR2: SNHLY, FYNNEI. The CDR3: CASSVELGSYEQYF. In DNA form, the CDR3 reads TGTGCCAGCAGTGTCGAGCTGGGGTCCTACGAGCAGTACTTC.